These T cell receptor beta chains were read from a single sample in a study of control samples from healthy donors and cancer patients. TCRdb's copy holds only in-frame clones and misses some; the assay was immunoSEQ multiplex PCR. The sample lists some 150,000 clones, roughly 94% occurring once. Sequencing was carried out using PBMCs. Receptors originate from a man aged 55 to 70 with colorectal cancer. CDR3s include the opening cysteine and the closing phenylalanine or tryptophan. D genes are given only for firm matches. Size tells how often a clone was seen (once, few, many) or the class of an expanded clone, and some rows leave it out.

j_call v_call clone_size d_call cdr3_nt cdr3_aa
TRBJ1-2 TRBV5-1 - - TGCGCCAGCAGCTTGGGCGGTACAGGACCTTATGGCTACACCTTC CASSLGGTGPYGYTF
TRBJ2-3 TRBV9 once - TGTGCCAGCAGCGTAGGAGGGGGAGATACGCAGTATTTT CASSVGGGDTQYF
TRBJ2-2 TRBV19 - TRBD1 TGTGCCAGTAGTGCGACAGGGGGAACCGGGGAGCTGTTTTTT CASSATGGTGELFF
TRBJ2-5 TRBV7-2 - - TGTGCCAGCAGCCTCGGTGGATTGGAAGAGACCCAGTACTTC CASSLGGLEETQYF
TRBJ2-1 TRBV30 - - TGTGCCTGGAGCGGCGGTGAGCAGTTCTTC CAWSGGEQFF
TRBJ1-1 TRBV30 - - TGTGCCTGGAGTGGCCAGAACACTGAAGCTTTCTTT CAWSGQNTEAFF
TRBJ2-1 TRBV12-3/TRBV12-4 - - TGTGCCAGCGGTACTGGGACGAGGAATGAGCAGTTCTTC CASGTGTRNEQFF
TRBJ2-7 TRBV30 - TRBD2 TGTGCTTTAGGCAGAGCGGGGGGCAAAGTCTCCGAGCAGTACTTC CALGRAGGKVSEQYF
TRBJ2-7 TRBV7-2 - TRBD2 TGTGCCAGCAGCTCGGGTCTAGCGGGGGGTTACGAGCAGTACTTC CASSSGLAGGYEQYF
TRBJ2-5 TRBV7-2 - TRBD2 TGTGCCAGCAGCTCGATGGGAGGGCAAGAGACCCAGTACTTC CASSSMGGQETQYF
TRBJ1-2 TRBV6-6 - TRBD1 TGTGCCAGCAGTTACGGGGACAGGGCAGGCTATGGCTACACCTTC CASSYGDRAGYGYTF
TRBJ1-1 TRBV5-6 once - TGTGCCAGCAGCTTGAGGGGCAGGGTGATCGACACTGAAGCTTTCTTT CASSLRGRVIDTEAFF
TRBJ2-7 TRBV5-8 - - TGTGCCAGCAGCACGACAAATTTGGACGAGCAGTACTTC CASSTTNLDEQYF
TRBJ1-1 TRBV27 - TRBD1 TGTGCCAGCCGTCGGGACAGGGCACTGGAGGGCACTGAAGCTTTCTTT CASRRDRALEGTEAFF
TRBJ2-7 TRBV5-8 - TRBD1 TGTGCCAGCACCCACCTTGGACAGGGGACCAGATACGAGCAGTACTTC CASTHLGQGTRYEQYF
TRBJ1-1 TRBV5-1 - - TGCGCCAGCAGCTTGGTGGGTCTGGGGAGCACTGAAGCTTTCTTT CASSLVGLGSTEAFF
TRBJ1-2 TRBV19 - TRBD1 TGTGCCAGTAGTCTCGGACAGGGGAACTATGGCTACACCTTC CASSLGQGNYGYTF
TRBJ1-6 TRBV3-1/TRBV3-2 - - TGTGCCAGCAGCCCGACTTTAAGGGCACCCCTCCACTTT CASSPTLRAPLHF
TRBJ1-3 TRBV30 - - TGTGCCTGGAGTGTTGGGCAGACGGCCATATATTTT CAWSVGQTAIYF
TRBJ2-2 TRBV7-2 - - TGTGCCAGCAGCCACCCTGGGGAGGTCGGGGAGCTGTTTTTT CASSHPGEVGELFF
TRBJ2-5 TRBV7-9 - TRBD1 TGTGCCAGCAGCTTGGGGGACAGATTACAAGAGACCCAGTACTTC CASSLGDRLQETQYF
TRBJ2-3 TRBV6-2/TRBV6-3 - - TGTGCCAGCAGTTACGAACCAGCTTACACAGATACGCAGTATTTT CASSYEPAYTDTQYF
TRBJ2-5 TRBV3-1/TRBV3-2 - - TGTGCCAGCAGCCGGGTGGTCGGGCGTCCAGGACAAGAGACCCAGTACTTC CASSRVVGRPGQETQYF
TRBJ1-2 TRBV30 - - TGTGCCTGGAGTGTCGGGCAGTTATATGGCTACACCTTC CAWSVGQLYGYTF
TRBJ1-5 TRBV27 - - TGTGCCAGCAGTTTAATGGGCCAGCCCCAGCATTTT CASSLMGQPQHF
TRBJ1-2 TRBV5-1 once TRBD1 TGCGCCAGCAGCTTAGGAACAGGGGGCGCAAATGGCTACACCTTC CASSLGTGGANGYTF
TRBJ1-1 TRBV19 - - TGTGCCAGTAGTAACGCCCGACAGGTGAACACTGAAGCTTTCTTT CASSNARQVNTEAFF
TRBJ1-1 TRBV6-5 - TRBD1 TGTGCCAGCATTGGGACAGCGAACACTGAAGCTTTCTTT CASIGTANTEAFF
TRBJ2-1 TRBV19 - - TGTGCCAGTAATCGCCGGGGGGCCGAGTCCTATGAGCAGTTCTTC CASNRRGAESYEQFF
TRBJ1-5 TRBV7-9 - - TGTGCCAGCAGCTTAGGTACAGGTAATAGCAATCAGCCCCAGCATTTT CASSLGTGNSNQPQHF
TRBJ2-5 TRBV11-2 - - TGTGCCAGCAGCTTAGTTGCTCCGCCTCAAGAGACCCAGTACTTC CASSLVAPPQETQYF
TRBJ1-5 TRBV29-1 few - TGCAGCGTTGCCGGGGGCTTCAATCAGCCCCAGCATTTT CSVAGGFNQPQHF
TRBJ2-6 TRBV3-1/TRBV3-2 - - TGTGCCAGCAGCCAAGATTGGGTATCCAACGTCCTGACTTTC CASSQDWVSNVLTF
TRBJ2-1 TRBV5-1 once - TGCGCCAGCAGCTTGGGACTGGGCTCCTACAATGAGCAGTTCTTC CASSLGLGSYNEQFF
TRBJ2-5 TRBV25-1 - TRBD2 TGTGCCAGCAGTGCGCCCCGGGGACTAACGTACCAAGAGACCCAGTACTTC CASSAPRGLTYQETQYF
TRBJ1-2 TRBV13 - TRBD1 TGTGCCAGCAGCTCATTTGGGACAGGGATAGGCTACACCTTC CASSSFGTGIGYTF
TRBJ1-2 TRBV18 - - TGTGCCAGCTCACCAGAGGGGGGGGCGTATGGCTACACCTTC CASSPEGGAYGYTF
TRBJ1-6 TRBV19 - TRBD1 TGTGCCAGTAGTAGGGGACAGGATGGGGCTTGGTCACCCCTCCACTTT CASSRGQDGAWSPLHF
TRBJ2-6 TRBV2 once - TGTGCCAGCAGTGAAGGATGGGGCTCTGGGGCCAACGTCCTGACTTTC CASSEGWGSGANVLTF
TRBJ1-2 TRBV27 - TRBD1 TGTGCCAGCGGACAGGCTAGCTATGGCTACACCTTC CASGQASYGYTF
TRBJ1-2 TRBV4-1 - - TGCGCCAGCAGCCAACGTTCAGGGAGTAGCTACACCTTC CASSQRSGSSYTF